Presented here are 13 T cell receptor beta chains from one specimen sequenced in a study of T cell changes during pregnancy in multiple sclerosis. Produced via immunoSEQ multiplex PCR; TCRdb's table is partial and in-frame only. The sample yields around 80,000 clones, 85% to 95% seen once. This sample comprised peripheral blood, obtained in the second trimester of pregnancy. The source of these receptors is a female donor in good health, enrolled as a control in a pregnancy study.

V usage is TRBV28 and J usage is TRBJ2-1; D gene ambiguous. Deletions cut 3 bases from V and 0 bases from J, with 6 bases between. The CDR3 is made up of 14 amino acids. From germline, CDR1 is MDHEN and CDR2 SYDVKM. CDR3 amino acids: CASSFPGSYNEQFF. The CDR3 coding sequence is TGTGCCAGCAGTTTTCCGGGCTCCTACAATGAGCAGTTCTTC.

This chain uses TRBV7-9 with TRBJ2-1, with TRBD2 identical over 9 bases. Germline CDR1 reads SEHNR; CDR2 reads FQNEAQ (reference sequence). The V segment lost 1 base and the J segment 6 bases; nucleotides outside the gene matches: 4. This CDR3 comprises 15 residues. In DNA form, the CDR3 reads TGTGCCAGCAGCTTAGTAGCGGGAGTTCCCAATGAGCAGTTCTTC. Its translation: CASSLVAGVPNEQFF. Filled out from reference TRBV7-9 and TRBJ2-1, the complete variable domain reads DTGVSQNPRHKITKRGQNVTFRCDPISEHNRLYWYRQTLGQGPEFLTYFQNEAQLEKSRLLSDRFSAERPKGSFSTLEIQRTEQGDSAMYLCASSLVAGVPNEQFFGPGTRLTVL.

This chain uses TRBV7-9 with TRBJ2-3, with D unclear. V lost 7 bases, J lost 0 bases, and 14 bases lay in between. Germline values: CDR1 SEHNR, CDR2 FQNEAQ (reference sequence). The CDR3 covers 15 residues. In nucleotides, the CDR3 is TGTGCCAGCACATCGTACAGTTCTAGCACAGATACGCAGTATTTT. Its translation is CASTSYSSSTDTQYF.

The chain combines TRBV19 with TRBJ2-7, with TRBD1 as a possible D gene (5 bases). Germline CDR1 and CDR2: LNHDA and SQIVND (reference sequence). This CDR3 comprises 15 residues. Trimming cost V 3 bases and J 2 bases, with 14 bases left between them. DNA of the CDR3: TGTGCCAGTAGTATGAAAGGCAGGGTTCCCTACGAGCAGTACTTC. Translation: CASSMKGRVPYEQYF.

This chain uses TRBV7-3 with TRBJ2-6; no clear D gene. The CDR3 totals 17 residues. Germline-derived CDR1 and CDR2 are SGHTA and FQGTGA. The V gene lost 3 bases and the J gene lost 9 bases, with 21 bases spanning the gap. The CDR3 coding sequence is TGTGCCAGCAGCTTTCATCCGCTTACAAAGTCGGGCAACGTCCTGACTTTC. This sequence encodes CASSFHPLTKSGNVLTF.

J is TRBJ1-1 and V is TRBV6-5; 9 bases align to TRBD1. J was trimmed by 6 bases and V by 5 bases; bases with no gene match: 10. CDR3 size: 15 residues. Germline CDR1 reads MNHEY; CDR2 reads SVGAGI. The CDR3 nucleotides are TGTGCCAGCAGTACCGGCGGGACAGGGTTGCCTGAAGCTTTCTTT. It translates to CASSTGGTGLPEAFF.

This chain links TRBV29-1 with TRBJ1-1, with 9 bases that match TRBD1. The CDR3 has 12 amino acids. CDR1 is SQVTM and CDR2 is ANQGSEA in the germline V gene. The junction had 4 bases not matched to a gene; V was cut back by 6 bases and J by 5 bases. CDR3 amino acids: CSVMGQGTEAFF. In DNA form, the CDR3 reads TGCAGCGTAATGGGACAGGGAACTGAAGCTTTCTTT. The whole variable domain, filled in from reference TRBV29-1 and TRBJ1-1, reads SAVISQKPSRDICQRGTSLTIQCQVDSQVTMMFWYRQQPGQSLTLIATANQGSEATYESGFVIDKFPISRPNLTFSTLTVSNMSPEDSSIYLCSVMGQGTEAFFGQGTRLTVV.

This clone was found once. The chain uses TRBV28 and TRBJ2-7; D possibly corresponds to TRBD2 (6 bases). This CDR3 is built from 16 residues. CDR1 is MDHEN, CDR2 SYDVKM, per germline. V lost 2 bases to trimming and J lost 1 base, with 15 bases between them. CDR3 sequence reads: CASSLRSSGVSYEQYF. Here the CDR3 DNA reads TGTGCCAGCAGTTTACGGAGTAGCGGAGTTTCCTACGAGCAGTACTTC. The full variable domain, in which reference TRBV28 and TRBJ2-7 provide the parts outside the CDR3, is DVKVTQSSRYLVKRTGEKVFLECVQDMDHENMFWYRQDPGLGLRLIYFSYDVKMKEKGDIPEGYSVSREKKERFSLILESASTNQTSMYLCASSLRSSGVSYEQYFGPGTRLTVT.

This chain joins TRBV28 and TRBJ2-1; 8 bases are shared with TRBD1. The CDR3 extends over 16 amino acids. V was pared by 5 bases and J by 0 bases, with 6 bases of the junction left unmatched. Germline V gives CDR1 MDHEN, CDR2 SYDVKM. In DNA, the CDR3 is TGTGCCAGCAGTCCTCGACAGGGGCTCTCCTACAATGAGCAGTTCTTC. Translating gives CASSPRQGLSYNEQFF.

This clone was found once. This chain joins TRBV11-2 and TRBJ1-2, with 9 bases aligning to TRBD1. The CDR3 has 14 residues. Per germline, CDR1 SGHAT and CDR2 FQNNGV. Unmatched junction bases numbered 10, after V lost 6 bases and J lost 8 bases. The CDR3 region has the DNA TGTGCCAGCAGACGGACGGGACAGGGTAGAGGCTACACCTTC. Translating it yields CASRRTGQGRGYTF.

CDR3 residues: CATKEDRENSYEQYF. The DNA of the CDR3 is TGTGCCACCAAAGAAGACAGGGAAAACTCCTACGAGCAGTACTTC. This sequence joins TRBV21-1 and TRBJ2-7; TRBD1 is taken as the D call from the table, unchecked against the DNA. TRBV21-1 is shown as a pseudogene. The CDR3 is 15 amino acids.

V gene TRBV30 combines with J gene TRBJ1-2; D unresolved. V lost 3 bases, J lost 0 bases, and 11 bases lay in between. The CDR3 sequence is 14 residues long. From germline, CDR1 is GTSNPN and CDR2 SVGIG (reference sequence). CDR3 in amino acids: CAWSVPLPNYGYTF. CDR3 sequence (DNA): TGTGCCTGGAGCGTACCCCTACCTAACTATGGCTACACCTTC.

This chain links TRBV7-2 with TRBJ1-1; 7 bases fit TRBD1. Germline-derived CDR1 and CDR2 are SGHTA and FQGNSA. This CDR3 spans 17 amino acids. J was trimmed by 0 bases and V by 4 bases; bases with no gene match: 11. The chain's CDR3 is CASSSRGVGTMNTEAFF. As DNA, the CDR3 is TGTGCCAGCAGCTCCAGGGGGGTGGGCACCATGAACACTGAAGCTTTCTTT.